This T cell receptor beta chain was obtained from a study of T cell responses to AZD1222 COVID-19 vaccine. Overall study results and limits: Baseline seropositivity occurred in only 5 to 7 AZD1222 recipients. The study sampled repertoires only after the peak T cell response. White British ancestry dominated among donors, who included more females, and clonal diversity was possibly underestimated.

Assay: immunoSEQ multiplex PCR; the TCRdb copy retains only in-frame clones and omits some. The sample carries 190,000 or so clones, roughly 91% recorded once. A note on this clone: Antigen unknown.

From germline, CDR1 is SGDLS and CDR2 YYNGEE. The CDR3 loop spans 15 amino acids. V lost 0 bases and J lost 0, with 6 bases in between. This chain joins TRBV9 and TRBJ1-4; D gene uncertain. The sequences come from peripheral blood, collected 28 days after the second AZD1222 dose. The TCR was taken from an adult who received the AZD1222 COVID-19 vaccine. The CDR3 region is CASSVAGSTNEKLFF. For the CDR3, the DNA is TGTGCCAGCAGCGTAGCGGGGTCAACTAATGAAAAACTGTTTTTT.